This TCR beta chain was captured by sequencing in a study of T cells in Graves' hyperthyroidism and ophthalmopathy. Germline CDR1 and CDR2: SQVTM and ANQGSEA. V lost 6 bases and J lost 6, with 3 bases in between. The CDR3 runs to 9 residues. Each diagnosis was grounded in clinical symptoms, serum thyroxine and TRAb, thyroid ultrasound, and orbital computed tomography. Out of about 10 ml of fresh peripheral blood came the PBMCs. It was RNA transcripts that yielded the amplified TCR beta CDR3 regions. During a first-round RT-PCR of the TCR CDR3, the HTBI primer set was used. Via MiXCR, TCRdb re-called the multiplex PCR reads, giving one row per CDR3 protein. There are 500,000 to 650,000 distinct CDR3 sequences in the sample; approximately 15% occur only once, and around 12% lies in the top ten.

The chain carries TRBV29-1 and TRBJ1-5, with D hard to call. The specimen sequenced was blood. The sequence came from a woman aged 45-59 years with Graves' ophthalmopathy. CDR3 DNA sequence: TGCAGCGTCACTCAGCCCCAGCATTTT. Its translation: CSVTQPQHF.